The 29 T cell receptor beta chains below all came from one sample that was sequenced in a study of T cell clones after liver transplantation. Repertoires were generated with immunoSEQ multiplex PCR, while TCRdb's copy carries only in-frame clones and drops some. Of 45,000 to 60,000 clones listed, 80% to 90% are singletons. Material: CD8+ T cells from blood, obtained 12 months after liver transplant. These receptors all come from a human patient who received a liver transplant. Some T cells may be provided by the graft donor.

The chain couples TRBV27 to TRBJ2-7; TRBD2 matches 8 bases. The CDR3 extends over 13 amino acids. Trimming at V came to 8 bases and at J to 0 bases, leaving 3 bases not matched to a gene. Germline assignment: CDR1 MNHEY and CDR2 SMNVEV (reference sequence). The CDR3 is CASGRGGSYEQYF. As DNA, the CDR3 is TGTGCCAGCGGCCGGGGGGGCTCCTACGAGCAGTACTTC.

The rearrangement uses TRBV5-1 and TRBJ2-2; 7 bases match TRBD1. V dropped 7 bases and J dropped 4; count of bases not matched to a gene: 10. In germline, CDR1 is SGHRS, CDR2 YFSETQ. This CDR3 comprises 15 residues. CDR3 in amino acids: CASALTGVPTGELFF. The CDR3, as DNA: TGCGCCAGCGCCCTAACAGGGGTCCCCACCGGGGAGCTGTTTTTT.

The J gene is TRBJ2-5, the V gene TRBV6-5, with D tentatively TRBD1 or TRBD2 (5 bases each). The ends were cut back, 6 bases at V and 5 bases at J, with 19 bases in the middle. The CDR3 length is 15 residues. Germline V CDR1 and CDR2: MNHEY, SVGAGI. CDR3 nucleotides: TGTGCCAGCAGCCCCCGGATGAGGGGCAGGGAGACCCAGTACTTC. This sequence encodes CASSPRMRGRETQYF.

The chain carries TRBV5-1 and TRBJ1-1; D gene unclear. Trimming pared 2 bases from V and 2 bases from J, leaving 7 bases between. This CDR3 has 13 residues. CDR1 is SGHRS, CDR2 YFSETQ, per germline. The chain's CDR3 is CASSFSVNTEAFF. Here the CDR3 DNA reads TGCGCCAGCAGCTTTTCGGTAAACACTGAAGCTTTCTTT.

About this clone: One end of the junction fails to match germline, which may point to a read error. Here the CDR3 DNA reads TGTGCTAGCAGCGCGCACCCCTGGCAGGGGTCCACTAATGAAAAACTGTTTTTT. Translation: CASSAHPWQGSTNEKLFF. V gene TRBV7-7 combines with J gene TRBJ1-4; maybe TRBD1 (6 bases). Germline-derived CDR1 and CDR2 are SSHAT and FNYEAQ (reference sequence). The CDR3 has 18 residues.

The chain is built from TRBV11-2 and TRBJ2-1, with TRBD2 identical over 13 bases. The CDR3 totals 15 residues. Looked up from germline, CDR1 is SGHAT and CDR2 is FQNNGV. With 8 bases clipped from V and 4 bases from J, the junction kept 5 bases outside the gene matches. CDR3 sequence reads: CASGLAGEGYNEQFF. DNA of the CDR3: TGTGCCAGCGGACTAGCGGGAGAAGGGTACAATGAGCAGTTCTTC.

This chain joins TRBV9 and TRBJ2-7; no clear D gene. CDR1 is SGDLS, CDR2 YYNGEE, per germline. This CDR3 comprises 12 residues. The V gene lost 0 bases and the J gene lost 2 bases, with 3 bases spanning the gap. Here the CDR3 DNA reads TGTGCCAGCAGCGTAGAACCCTACGAGCAGTACTTC. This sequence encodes CASSVEPYEQYF.

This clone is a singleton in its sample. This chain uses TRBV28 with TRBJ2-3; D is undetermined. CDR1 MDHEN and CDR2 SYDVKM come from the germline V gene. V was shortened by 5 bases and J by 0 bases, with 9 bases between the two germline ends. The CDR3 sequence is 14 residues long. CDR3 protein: CASSPTYSTDTQYF. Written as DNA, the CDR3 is TGTGCCAGCAGTCCGACATATAGCACAGATACGCAGTATTTT.

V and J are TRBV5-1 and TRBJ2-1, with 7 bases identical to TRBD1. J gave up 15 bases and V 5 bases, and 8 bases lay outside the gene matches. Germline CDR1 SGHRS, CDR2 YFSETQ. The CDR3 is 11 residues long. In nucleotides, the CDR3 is TGCGCCAGCAGTTATGGACAGGATCGGTTCTTC. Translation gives CASSYGQDRFF.

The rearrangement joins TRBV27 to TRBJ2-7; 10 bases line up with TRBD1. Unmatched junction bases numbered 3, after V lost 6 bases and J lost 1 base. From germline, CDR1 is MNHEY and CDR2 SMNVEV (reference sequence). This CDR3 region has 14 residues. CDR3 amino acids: CASSGTGASYEQYF. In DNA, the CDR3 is TGTGCCAGCAGCGGGACAGGGGCGTCCTACGAGCAGTACTTC.

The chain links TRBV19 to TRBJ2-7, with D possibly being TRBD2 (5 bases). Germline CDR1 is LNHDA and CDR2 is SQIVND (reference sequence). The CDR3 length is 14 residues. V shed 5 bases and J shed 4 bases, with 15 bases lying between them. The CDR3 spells CASSDSGIRYEQYF. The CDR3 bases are TGTGCCAGTAGTGATTCCGGGATACGGTACGAGCAGTACTTC.

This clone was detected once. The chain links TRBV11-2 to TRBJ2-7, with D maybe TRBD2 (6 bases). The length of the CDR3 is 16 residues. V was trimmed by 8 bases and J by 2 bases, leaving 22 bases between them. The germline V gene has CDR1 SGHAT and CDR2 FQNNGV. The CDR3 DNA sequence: TGTGCCAGCCACCCCGGTGGGGGGACGGGTGCCTACGAGCAGTACTTC. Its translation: CASHPGGGTGAYEQYF. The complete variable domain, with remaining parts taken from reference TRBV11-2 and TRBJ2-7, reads EAGVAQSPRYKIIEKRQSVAFWCNPISGHATLYWYQQILGQGPKLLIQFQNNGVVDDSQLPKDRFSAERLKGVDSTLKIQPAKLEDSAVYLCASHPGGGTGAYEQYFGPGTRLTVT.

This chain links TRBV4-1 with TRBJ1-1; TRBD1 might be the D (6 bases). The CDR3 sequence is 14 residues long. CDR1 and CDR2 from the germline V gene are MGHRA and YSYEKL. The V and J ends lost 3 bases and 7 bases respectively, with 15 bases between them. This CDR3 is CASSHRGGANEAFF. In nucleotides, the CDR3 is TGCGCCAGCAGCCATCGGGGGGGCGCGAATGAAGCTTTCTTT.

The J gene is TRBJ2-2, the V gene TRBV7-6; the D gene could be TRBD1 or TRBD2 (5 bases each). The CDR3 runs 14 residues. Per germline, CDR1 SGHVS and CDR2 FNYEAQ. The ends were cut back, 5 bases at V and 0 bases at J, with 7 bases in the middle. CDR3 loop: CASSRGPNTGELFF. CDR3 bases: TGTGCCAGCAGCCGGGGACCGAACACCGGGGAGCTGTTTTTT.

CDR3 residues: CASGQISSSTDTQYF. In DNA, the CDR3 is TGTGCCAGCGGACAAATAAGTTCTAGCACAGATACGCAGTATTTT. The J gene is TRBJ2-3, the V gene TRBV7-8; tentatively, D is TRBD1 (5 bases). This CDR3 region has 15 residues. V was clipped by 8 bases and J by 0 bases, with 15 bases between them. Per germline, CDR1 SGHVS and CDR2 FQNEAQ.

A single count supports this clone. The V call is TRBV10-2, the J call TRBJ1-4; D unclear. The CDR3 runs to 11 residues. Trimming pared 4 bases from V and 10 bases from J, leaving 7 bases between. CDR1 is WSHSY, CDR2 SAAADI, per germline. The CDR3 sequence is CASSVPGKLFF. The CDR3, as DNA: TGCGCCAGCAGTGTCCCGGGAAAACTGTTTTTT.

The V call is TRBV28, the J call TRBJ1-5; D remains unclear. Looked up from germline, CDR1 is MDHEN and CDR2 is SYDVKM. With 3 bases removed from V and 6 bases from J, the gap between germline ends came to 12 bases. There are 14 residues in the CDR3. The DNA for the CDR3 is TGTGCCAGCAGTTTCAGCCCTATTAGTCAGCCCCAGCATTTT. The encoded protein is CASSFSPISQPQHF. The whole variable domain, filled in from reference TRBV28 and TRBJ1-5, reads DVKVTQSSRYLVKRTGEKVFLECVQDMDHENMFWYRQDPGLGLRLIYFSYDVKMKEKGDIPEGYSVSREKKERFSLILESASTNQTSMYLCASSFSPISQPQHFGDGTRLSIL.

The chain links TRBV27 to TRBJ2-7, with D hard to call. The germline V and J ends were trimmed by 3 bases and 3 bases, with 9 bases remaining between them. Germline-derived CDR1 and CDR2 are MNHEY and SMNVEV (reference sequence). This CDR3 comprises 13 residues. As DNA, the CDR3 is TGTGCCAGCAGTTTTTCCTGGGGCTACGAGCAGTACTTC. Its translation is CASSFSWGYEQYF.

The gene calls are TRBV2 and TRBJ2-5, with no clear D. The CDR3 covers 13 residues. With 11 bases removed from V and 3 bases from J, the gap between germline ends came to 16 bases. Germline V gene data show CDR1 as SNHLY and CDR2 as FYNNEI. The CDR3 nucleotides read TGTGCCGCGCTGGGCCAGGAAAAAGAGACCCAGTACTTC. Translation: CAALGQEKETQYF.

CDR3 residues: CASSYAESYEQYF. In DNA, the CDR3 is TGTGCCAGCAGTTACGCGGAATCCTACGAGCAGTACTTC. The rearrangement joins TRBV6-5 to TRBJ2-7; D remains unclear. Germline-derived CDR1 and CDR2 are MNHEY and SVGAGI. There are 13 residues in the CDR3. The germline V and J ends were trimmed by 2 bases and 1 base, with 6 bases remaining between them.

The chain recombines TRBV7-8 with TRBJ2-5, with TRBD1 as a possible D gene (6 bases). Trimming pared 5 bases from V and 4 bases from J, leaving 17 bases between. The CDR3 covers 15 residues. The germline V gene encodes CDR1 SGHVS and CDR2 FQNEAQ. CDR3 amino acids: CASSGPSGRGETQYF. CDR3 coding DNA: TGTGCCAGCAGCGGCCCTAGTGGCAGGGGAGAGACCCAGTACTTC.

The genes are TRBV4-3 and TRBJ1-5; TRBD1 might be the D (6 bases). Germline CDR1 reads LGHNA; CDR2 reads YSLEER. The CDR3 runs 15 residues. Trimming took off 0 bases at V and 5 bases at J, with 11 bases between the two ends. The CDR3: CASSQDWGAYQPQHF. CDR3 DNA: TGCGCCAGCAGCCAAGATTGGGGGGCGTATCAGCCCCAGCATTTT.

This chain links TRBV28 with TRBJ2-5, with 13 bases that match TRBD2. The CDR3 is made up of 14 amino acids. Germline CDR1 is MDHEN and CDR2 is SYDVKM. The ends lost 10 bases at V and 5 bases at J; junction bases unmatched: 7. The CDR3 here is CATRTSGSAETQYF. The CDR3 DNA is TGTGCCACCAGGACTAGCGGGAGTGCTGAGACCCAGTACTTC.

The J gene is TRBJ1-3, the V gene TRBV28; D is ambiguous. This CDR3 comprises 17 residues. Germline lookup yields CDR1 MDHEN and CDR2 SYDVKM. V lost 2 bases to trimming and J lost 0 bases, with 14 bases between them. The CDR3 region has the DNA TGTGCCAGCAGTTTAGTAACGGGAGCGGGCTCTGGAAACACCATATATTTT. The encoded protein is CASSLVTGAGSGNTIYF.

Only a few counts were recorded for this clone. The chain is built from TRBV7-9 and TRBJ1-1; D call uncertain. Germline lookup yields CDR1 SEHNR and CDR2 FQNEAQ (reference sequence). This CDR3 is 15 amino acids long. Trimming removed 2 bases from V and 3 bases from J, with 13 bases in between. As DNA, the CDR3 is TGTGCCAGCAGCTTAAAGGTTTGGTTGGACACTGAAGCTTTCTTT. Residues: CASSLKVWLDTEAFF.

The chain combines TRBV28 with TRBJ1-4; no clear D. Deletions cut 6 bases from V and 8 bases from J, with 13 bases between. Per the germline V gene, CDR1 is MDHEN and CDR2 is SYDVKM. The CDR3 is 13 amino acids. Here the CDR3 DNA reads TGTGCCAGCAGGGGGAGTCTTAACGAAAAACTGTTTTTT. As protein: CASRGSLNEKLFF.

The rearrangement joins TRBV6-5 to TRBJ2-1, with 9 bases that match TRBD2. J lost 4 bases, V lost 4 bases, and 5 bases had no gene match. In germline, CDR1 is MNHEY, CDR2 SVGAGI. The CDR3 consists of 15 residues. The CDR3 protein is CASSLTSGLYNEQFF. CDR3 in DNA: TGTGCCAGCAGTTTGACTAGCGGCCTTTACAATGAGCAGTTCTTC.

CDR3 in amino acids: CASSVADGSAYEQYF. The CDR3 DNA follows: TGTGCCAGCAGCGTAGCTGACGGCAGTGCCTACGAGCAGTACTTC. The chain joins TRBV9 to TRBJ2-7; D is uncertain. CDR1 is SGDLS and CDR2 is YYNGEE in the germline V gene. There are 15 residues in the CDR3. Deletions cut 0 bases from V and 2 bases from J, with 12 bases between. Filled out from reference TRBV9 and TRBJ2-7, the complete variable domain reads DSGVTQTPKHLITATGQRVTLRCSPRSGDLSVYWYQQSLDQGLQFLIQYYNGEERAKGNILERFSAQQFPDLHSELNLSSLELGDSALYFCASSVADGSAYEQYFGPGTRLTVT.

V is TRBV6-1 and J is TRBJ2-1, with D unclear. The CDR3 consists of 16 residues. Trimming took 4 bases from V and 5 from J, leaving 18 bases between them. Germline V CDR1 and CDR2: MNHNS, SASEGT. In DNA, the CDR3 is TGTGCCAGCAGTGGGACCCCCTCCTGGATCGACAATGAGCAGTTCTTC. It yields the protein CASSGTPSWIDNEQFF.